The 6 T cell receptor beta chains reported below all come from one sample, sequenced in a study of cytomegalovirus exposure and HLA in healthy donors. PCR was performed using 60 Vbeta and 13 Jbeta primers. Assay used: immunoSEQ multiplex PCR; TCRdb lists only in-frame clones, some missing. In all, the sample yields more than 30,000 clones. The sequenced sample was PBMCs. The receptor set was obtained from a man aged 35 to 55 in good health and CMV-seropositive.

The rearrangement uses TRBV14 and TRBJ2-4; no clear D. Trimming cost V 1 base and J 15 bases, with 28 bases left between them. The CDR3 extends over 17 amino acids. Germline CDR1 is SGHDN and CDR2 is FVKESK. Written as DNA, the CDR3 is TGTGCCAGCAGCCAAGTAACCAGCACACCGTCAGAGGCCCTATGGTACTTC. Its translation: CASSQVTSTPSEALWYF. The variable domain in full, completed from reference TRBV14 and TRBJ2-4, reads EAGVTQFPSHSVIEKGQTVTLRCDPISGHDNLYWYRRVMGKEIKFLLHFVKESKQDESGMPNNRFLAERTGGTYSTLKVQPAELEDSGVYFCASSQVTSTPSEALWYFGAGTRLSVL.

V is TRBV19 and J is TRBJ2-5, with TRBD2 matching over 7 bases. The germline V gene has CDR1 LNHDA and CDR2 SQIVND (reference sequence). J lost 2 bases, V lost 3 bases, and 6 bases had no gene match. There are 15 residues in the CDR3. The CDR3 nucleotides read TGTGCCAGTAGTATCTCCCTAGCGGTACAAGAGACCCAGTACTTC. It is translated as CASSISLAVQETQYF.

This chain links TRBV19 with TRBJ2-7; the match to TRBD2 covers 7 bases. The germline gives CDR1 LNHDA, CDR2 SQIVND (reference sequence). V lost 5 bases to trimming and J lost 6 bases; unmatched junction nucleotides: 16. CDR3 size: 16 residues. This CDR3 is CASSSMTSRTFREQYF. CDR3 coding DNA: TGTGCCAGTAGTTCGATGACTAGCCGAACATTTCGCGAGCAGTACTTC.

CDR3 residues: CASSLDAGTGFEAFF. DNA of the CDR3: TGTGCCAGCAGTTTAGACGCCGGGACAGGGTTTGAAGCTTTCTTT. This chain uses TRBV28 with TRBJ1-1; 9 bases map to TRBD1. CDR3 length equals 15 residues. Germline values: CDR1 MDHEN, CDR2 SYDVKM. Trimming took 2 bases from V and 7 from J; bases not matched to a gene: 8.

The rearrangement joins TRBV29-1 to TRBJ1-5, with a weak D call TRBD1 (6 bases). Germline loops: CDR1 SQVTM, CDR2 ANQGSEA. Trimming pared 3 bases from V and 6 bases from J, leaving 12 bases between. The CDR3 contains 13 residues. CDR3 bases: TGCAGCGTTGAGGGGGCGCGAGGTCAGCCCCAGCATTTT. Amino acids: CSVEGARGQPQHF. The full variable domain, with the rest looked up from reference TRBV29-1 and TRBJ1-5, is SAVISQKPSRDICQRGTSLTIQCQVDSQVTMMFWYRQQPGQSLTLIATANQGSEATYESGFVIDKFPISRPNLTFSTLTVSNMSPEDSSIYLCSVEGARGQPQHFGDGTRLSIL.

The chain recombines TRBV19 with TRBJ1-2; a weak D match, TRBD1 (6 bases). V lost 4 bases, J lost 4 bases, and 16 bases lay in between. The CDR3 spans 15 residues. In germline, CDR1 is LNHDA, CDR2 SQIVND (reference sequence). Written as DNA, the CDR3 is TGTGCCAGTAGTAGCCTAGGGGGTGGGGGCTATGGCTACACCTTC. It translates to CASSSLGGGGYGYTF.